This T cell receptor beta chain was obtained from a study of blood T cell repertoires in COVID-19. Study-wide background: Both acute and convalescent COVID-19 samples were obtained from the United States, Italy and Spain.

Using immunoSEQ multiplex PCR, the repertoire was profiled, and TCRdb retains in-frame clones only, with some absent. Of some 88,000 clones listed, roughly 83% are singletons. Germline trimming cut 5 bases from V and 3 bases from J; bases unmatched to any gene: 13. Germline loops: CDR1 MNHGY, CDR2 SAAAGT. This CDR3 has 19 amino acids. The J gene is TRBJ2-2, the V gene TRBV6-8; 12 bases are shared with TRBD2. The clonotype was recovered from a human donor in a cohort sampled during active COVID-19. The sample was peripheral blood. CDR3 residues: CASSPPAPRLAGDTGELFF. DNA for the CDR3: TGTGCCAGCAGTCCACCAGCGCCACGACTAGCGGGAGACACCGGGGAGCTGTTTTTT.